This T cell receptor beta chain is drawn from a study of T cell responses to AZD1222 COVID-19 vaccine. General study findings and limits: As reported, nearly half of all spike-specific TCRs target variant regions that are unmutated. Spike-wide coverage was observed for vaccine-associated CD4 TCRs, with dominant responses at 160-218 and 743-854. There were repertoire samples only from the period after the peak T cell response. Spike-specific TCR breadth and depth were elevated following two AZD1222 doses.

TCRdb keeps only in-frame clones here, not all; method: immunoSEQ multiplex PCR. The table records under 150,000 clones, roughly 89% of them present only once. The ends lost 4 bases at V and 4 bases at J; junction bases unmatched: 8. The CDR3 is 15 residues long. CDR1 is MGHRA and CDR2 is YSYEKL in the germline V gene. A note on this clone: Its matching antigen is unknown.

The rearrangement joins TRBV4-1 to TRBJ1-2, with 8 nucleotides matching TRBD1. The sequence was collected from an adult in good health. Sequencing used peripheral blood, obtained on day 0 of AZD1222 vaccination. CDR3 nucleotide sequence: TGCGCCAGCAGCCCTTTAGGACAGGGCAGCTATGGCTACACCTTC. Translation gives CASSPLGQGSYGYTF.